These 27 T cell receptor beta chains were sequenced from one sample in a study of T-cell reconstitution after alpha-beta-depleted transplantation in children. TCRbeta library preparation incorporated unique molecular identifiers. From the PCR reads, TCRdb called clonotypes with MiXCR, one entry per CDR3 protein. The table has roughly 180,000 distinct CDR3 sequences, roughly 15% seen once. The specimen was PBMCs from the stem cell graft donor, collected from the stem cell graft. The receptors shown here come from a human donor who donated a stem cell graft to a child with acute lymphoblastic leukemia.

This clonotype was seen repeatedly, ten times or more. V usage is TRBV6-1 and J usage is TRBJ2-5, with 8 bases identical to TRBD2. Germline V CDR1 and CDR2: MNHNS, SASEGT. CDR3 length: 19 amino acids. Trimming at V came to 3 bases and at J to 1 base, leaving 16 bases not matched to a gene. The CDR3 loop reads CASSEGFLGAGAFQETQYF. CDR3 coding DNA: TGTGCCAGCAGTGAGGGGTTTTTGGGAGCGGGAGCCTTCCAAGAGACCCAGTACTTC.

This clonotype occurred many times. The CDR3 DNA reads TGCGCCAGCAGTGATCCAGGTAACGCGGATACGCAGTATTTT. Its translation is CASSDPGNADTQYF. The genes are TRBV10-2 and TRBJ2-3; D gene uncertain. CDR3 length: 14 residues. V gave up 3 bases and J gave up 6 bases, with 13 bases separating them. CDR1 is WSHSY and CDR2 is SAAADI in the germline V gene.

Notes on this clonotype: The junction departs from the called germline gene at one end, perhaps through a read error. The CDR3 sequence: CASSLVRGETQNF. Written as DNA, the CDR3 is TGTGCCAGCAGCTTAGTCCGGGGAGAGACGCAGAATTTT. The chain joins TRBV7-2 to TRBJ2-3, with a tentative D call TRBD2 (5 bases). The germline gives CDR1 SGHTA, CDR2 FQGNSA. The CDR3 covers 13 residues.

There are many counts of this clonotype. The chain combines TRBV4-1 with TRBJ2-7; perhaps TRBD1 as D (6 bases). Germline V gene sequence: CDR1 MGHRA, CDR2 YSYEKL. V was shortened by 5 bases and J by 6 bases, with 14 bases between the two germline ends. CDR3 length: 13 amino acids. The CDR3 region has the DNA TGCGCCAGCAGCAACAGGGCTCTCGGCGAGCAGTACTTC. It translates to CASSNRALGEQYF.

This clonotype has just a few counts. The rearrangement links TRBV5-1 to TRBJ2-3, with 7 positions matching TRBD1. V was pared by 5 bases and J by 5 bases, with 8 bases of the junction left unmatched. The CDR3 spans 14 residues. Germline CDR1 is SGHRS and CDR2 is YFSETQ. This chain's CDR3 is CASRFTGDEDTQYF. In DNA, the CDR3 is TGCGCCAGCAGATTTACAGGGGACGAAGATACGCAGTATTTT. Looking up the rest from reference TRBV5-1 and TRBJ2-3 gives the full variable domain: KAGVTQTPRYLIKTRGQQVTLSCSPISGHRSVSWYQQTPGQGLQFLFEYFSETQRNKGNFPGRFSGRQFSNSRSEMNVSTLELGDSALYLCASRFTGDEDTQYFGPGTRLTVL.

This clonotype came up many times. The J gene is TRBJ1-1, the V gene TRBV6-1; a possible D gene is TRBD1 (6 bases). V was clipped by 6 bases and J by 6 bases, with 26 bases between them. The CDR3 extends over 17 amino acids. The germline CDR1 and CDR2 sequences are MNHNS and SASEGT. The CDR3: CASRILGTGTRGPEAFF. The CDR3 DNA follows: TGTGCCAGCAGGATCCTGGGGACCGGGACCCGGGGGCCTGAAGCTTTCTTT.

This clonotype was observed many times. V is TRBV27 and J is TRBJ2-7, with TRBD1 matching over 9 bases. With 4 bases clipped from V and 4 bases from J, the junction kept 8 bases outside the gene matches. The germline V gene encodes CDR1 MNHEY and CDR2 SMNVEV (reference sequence). The CDR3 runs 15 residues. The chain's CDR3 is CASSSRDRAIYEQYF. DNA for the CDR3: TGTGCCAGCAGTTCCCGGGACAGGGCTATATACGAGCAGTACTTC.

This clonotype was seen ten or more times. V gene TRBV5-1 combines with J gene TRBJ1-5, with D perhaps matching TRBD1 (5 bases). Germline V CDR1 and CDR2: SGHRS, YFSETQ. The germline V and J ends were trimmed by 0 bases and 5 bases, with 9 bases remaining between them. The CDR3 has 14 residues. CDR3 protein: CASSLGQGDQPQHF. The CDR3 DNA follows: TGCGCCAGCAGCTTGGGGCAGGGTGATCAGCCCCAGCATTTT.

The V gene is TRBV5-4, the J gene TRBJ2-2, with TRBD1 matching 7 bases. CDR3 length equals 16 residues. Germline V gives CDR1 SGHNT, CDR2 YYREEE (reference sequence). V trimming: 7 bases; J trimming: 5 bases; junction bases outside the gene matches: 14. This CDR3 is CASASMIDRATGELFF. CDR3 nucleotides: TGTGCCAGCGCCTCAATGATTGACAGGGCAACCGGGGAGCTGTTTTTT.

This clonotype has at least ten counts. The CDR3 protein is CSATTFSGVRETQYF. For the CDR3, the DNA is TGCAGTGCAACCACCTTTTCGGGAGTGCGGGAGACCCAGTACTTC. The V call is TRBV20-1, the J call TRBJ2-5; D possibly corresponds to TRBD2 (6 bases). Germline CDR1 and CDR2: DFQATT and SNEGSKA (reference sequence). Trimming cost V 6 bases and J 5 bases, with 22 bases left between them. This CDR3 comprises 15 residues.

This chain links TRBV4-1 with TRBJ2-3, with 7 positions matching TRBD2. Germline CDR1 reads MGHRA; CDR2 reads YSYEKL. Germline trimming cut 4 bases from V and 15 bases from J; bases unmatched to any gene: 10. The CDR3 runs to 12 residues. The CDR3: CASSLGTTRGYF. The CDR3 nucleotides are TGCGCCAGCAGCCTAGGGACTACGAGAGGTTATTTT.

At least ten counts were recorded for this clonotype. The CDR3, as DNA: TGTGCCAGCAGCTTAGGCGGGAGGGCCGAGGATGAGCAGTTCTTC. This sequence encodes CASSLGGRAEDEQFF. The chain links TRBV7-2 to TRBJ2-1, with 9 nucleotides matching TRBD2. This CDR3 comprises 15 residues. Germline V gene data show CDR1 as SGHTA and CDR2 as FQGNSA. V gave up 1 base and J gave up 8 bases; unmatched junction bases: 6.

This chain joins TRBV7-8 and TRBJ2-7, with TRBD2 matching over 7 bases. The CDR3 sequence is 15 residues long. Looked up from germline, CDR1 is SGHVS and CDR2 is FQNEAQ. V lost 5 bases and J lost 4; bases outside the gene matches: 11. This chain's CDR3 is CASSLPGGTIYEQYF. CDR3 DNA: TGTGCCAGCAGCCTACCTGGTGGGACTATATACGAGCAGTACTTC.

This clonotype was counted at least ten times. V usage is TRBV27 and J usage is TRBJ1-4; 7 bases align to TRBD1. This CDR3 has 15 residues. J was trimmed by 7 bases and V by 1 base; bases with no gene match: 6. The germline gives CDR1 MNHEY, CDR2 SMNVEV (reference sequence). The CDR3 region has the DNA TGTGCCAGCAGTTTATACTCCAGGGGGATTGAAAAACTGTTTTTT. Translated, it gives CASSLYSRGIEKLFF. The full variable domain, its missing parts supplied by reference TRBV27 and TRBJ1-4, is EAQVTQNPRYLITVTGKKLTVTCSQNMNHEYMSWYRQDPGLGLRQIYYSMNVEVTDKGDVPEGYKVSRKEKRNFPLILESPSPNQTSLYFCASSLYSRGIEKLFFGSGTQLSVL.

This clonotype was counted many times. The chain combines TRBV5-1 with TRBJ2-7; 8 bases align to TRBD2. Germline lookup yields CDR1 SGHRS and CDR2 YFSETQ. V lost 0 bases to trimming and J lost 1 base; unmatched junction nucleotides: 15. There are 19 residues in the CDR3. The CDR3 sequence: CASSLASGGVEPLSYEQYF. CDR3 sequence (DNA): TGCGCCAGCAGCTTGGCTTCGGGAGGGGTGGAGCCCCTATCCTACGAGCAGTACTTC.

There are many counts of this clonotype. The chain has TRBV12-3 or TRBV12-4 and TRBJ2-2; D is undetermined. This CDR3 is built from 13 residues. V lost 3 bases and J 0 bases, leaving 2 bases between the germline ends. CDR3 loop: CASSFPNTGELFF. The CDR3 coding sequence is TGTGCCAGCAGTTTCCCGAACACCGGGGAGCTGTTTTTT.

This clonotype appeared many times. The gene calls are TRBV5-6 and TRBJ1-1, with a weak D call TRBD1 (6 bases). The CDR3 loop spans 15 amino acids. Between the trimmed V and J ends, which lost 0 bases and 6 bases, there was a span of 15 bases. Germline V CDR1 and CDR2: SGHDT, YYEEEE. In DNA, the CDR3 is TGTGCCAGCAGCTTGGACTTAGTAAGGGGGGCTGAAGCTTTCTTT. It translates to CASSLDLVRGAEAFF.

V is TRBV12-3 or TRBV12-4 and J is TRBJ2-1; D may be TRBD2 (6 bases). The CDR3 covers 18 residues. V lost 1 base and J 2 bases, leaving 18 bases between the germline ends. In DNA, the CDR3 is TGTGCCAGCAGTTTAGGGGGTAGCGGCGCCGGCACCTACAATGAGCAGTTCTTC. As protein: CASSLGGSGAGTYNEQFF.

This clonotype was found a few times. The genes are TRBV12-3 or TRBV12-4 and TRBJ1-2; possible D gene TRBD1, 6 bases. V gave up 5 bases and J gave up 5 bases, with 15 bases separating them. This CDR3 is 14 amino acids long. The CDR3 bases are TGTGCCAGCAGTCCCGGACAGAGACGATATGGCTACACCTTC. Protein sequence: CASSPGQRRYGYTF.

This clonotype occurred many times. The genes are TRBV4-1 and TRBJ1-1; tentative D call: TRBD1 (5 bases). V dropped 3 bases and J dropped 0 bases, with 14 bases sitting between them. Germline V gene lookup returns CDR1 MGHRA and CDR2 YSYEKL. The CDR3 consists of 16 residues. The CDR3 bases are TGCGCCAGCAGCCAGGCGGGGGACCGCTTGAACACTGAAGCTTTCTTT. It yields the protein CASSQAGDRLNTEAFF.

Many counts were recorded for this clonotype. The chain links TRBV12-3 or TRBV12-4 to TRBJ2-1, with 7 positions matching TRBD2. The CDR3 is 13 residues long. The junction had 2 bases not matched to a gene; V was cut back by 5 bases and J by 4 bases. The CDR3 DNA reads as TGTGCCAGCAGTCGGGAGGTTTACAATGAGCAGTTCTTC. This sequence encodes CASSREVYNEQFF.

The chain employs TRBV6-1 and TRBJ2-7, with D tentatively TRBD1 (5 bases). The V gene lost 5 bases and the J gene lost 2 bases, with 10 bases spanning the gap. The V gene's germline CDR1 is MNHNS and CDR2 SASEGT. This CDR3 has 13 amino acids. CDR3 nucleotide sequence: TGTGCCAGCAGTCGACAGTCCCCCTACGAGCAGTACTTC. Translating gives CASSRQSPYEQYF.

This clonotype showed up many times. The rearrangement links TRBV10-3 to TRBJ2-3, with D possibly being TRBD2 (6 bases). V lost 7 bases and J 2 bases, leaving 19 bases between the germline ends. The CDR3 runs 16 residues. CDR1 and CDR2 (germline): ENHRY, SYGVKD. The CDR3 region has the DNA TGTGCCATCACCCAGAGGGTCGGCGGGACCACAGATACGCAGTATTTT. It translates to CAITQRVGGTTDTQYF.

Many counts were recorded for this clonotype. The rearrangement joins TRBV11-2 to TRBJ2-2, with D maybe TRBD2 (7 bases). Looked up from germline, CDR1 is SGHAT and CDR2 is FQNNGV. The CDR3 runs 16 residues. V was pared by 2 bases and J by 4 bases, with 14 bases between. The CDR3 reads CASSLRGAQGTGELFF. DNA for the CDR3: TGTGCCAGCAGCTTACGGGGGGCGCAGGGCACCGGGGAGCTGTTTTTT. The full variable domain, rest sourced from reference TRBV11-2 and TRBJ2-2, is EAGVAQSPRYKIIEKRQSVAFWCNPISGHATLYWYQQILGQGPKLLIQFQNNGVVDDSQLPKDRFSAERLKGVDSTLKIQPAKLEDSAVYLCASSLRGAQGTGELFFGEGSRLTVL.

This clonotype was detected only a few times. This may be a read error: a much more frequent sequence differs by one nucleotide. V gene TRBV12-3 or TRBV12-4 combines with J gene TRBJ2-1, with D hard to call. CDR3 length: 15 residues. CDR3 bases: TGTGCCAGCAGCGCGCTCCAGAGCTCCTGCAATGAGCAGTTCTTC. Its translation: CASSALQSSCNEQFF.

As to this clonotype: A clone one base away is much larger, so this may be a read error. This chain joins TRBV5-1 and TRBJ1-2; D remains ambiguous. Germline CDR1 and CDR2: SGHRS and YFSETQ. The germline V and J ends were trimmed by 5 bases and 2 bases, with 10 bases remaining between them. The CDR3 has 13 amino acids. CDR3 amino acids: CASRVPDNYGYTF. DNA for the CDR3: TGCGCCAGCAGAGTGCCGGACAACTATGGCTACACCTTC.

For this clonotype: At one end, the junction sequence differs from germline, possibly due to a read error. The CDR3, as DNA: TGTGCCAGCTGCCATTGGGACAGGGGCACCTACGAGCAGTACTTC. Residues: CASCHWDRGTYEQYF. The chain couples TRBV3-1 to TRBJ2-7, with TRBD1 matching over 10 bases. There are 15 residues in the CDR3. Germline values: CDR1 LGHDT, CDR2 YNNKEL (reference sequence).